A single sample gave rise to the 21 T cell receptor beta chains below, sequenced in a study of blood T cell repertoires in COVID-19. TCRdb keeps only in-frame clones here, not all; method: immunoSEQ multiplex PCR. The data show roughly 190,000 clones, more than 65% seen once. Sequenced: PBMCs or T cells enriched from blood (not recorded which). The receptors derive from a woman aged 50 to 65 with acute COVID-19.

The chain has TRBV30 and TRBJ1-5, with a weak D call TRBD1 (6 bases). The ends were cut back, 0 bases at V and 9 bases at J, with 9 bases in the middle. The germline V gene has CDR1 GTSNPN and CDR2 SVGIG (reference sequence). This CDR3 comprises 12 residues. The CDR3 loop is CAWSVQGRPQHF. The CDR3, as DNA: TGTGCCTGGAGTGTCCAGGGGCGGCCCCAGCATTTT.

This clone was seen just once. This chain uses TRBV6-5 with TRBJ2-1, with 9 positions matching TRBD1. The J segment lost 8 bases and the V segment lost 4 bases, leaving 9 bases of the junction unmatched. Per germline, CDR1 MNHEY and CDR2 SVGAGI. The CDR3 totals 15 residues. In DNA form, the CDR3 reads TGTGCCAGCAGTTTACAGGGGGCGAGGATGGATGAGCAGTTCTTC. It translates to CASSLQGARMDEQFF.

The chain carries TRBV6-5 and TRBJ2-1; TRBD1 might be the D (6 bases). V lost 3 bases, J lost 9 bases, and 18 bases lay in between. The germline V gene encodes CDR1 MNHEY and CDR2 SVGAGI. The CDR3 extends over 15 amino acids. CDR3 residues: CASSYSDRYVPEQFF. The CDR3 nucleotides read TGTGCCAGCAGTTATTCAGACAGGTATGTCCCTGAGCAGTTCTTC.

This clone occurred once. The chain combines TRBV2 with TRBJ2-5; possible D gene TRBD2, 5 bases. The germline V and J ends were trimmed by 4 bases and 2 bases, with 8 bases remaining between them. Germline CDR1 is SNHLY and CDR2 is FYNNEI. This CDR3 is 13 amino acids long. In DNA, the CDR3 is TGTGCCAGCAGTGGAACTAGTCAAGAGACCCAGTACTTC. It is translated as CASSGTSQETQYF.

The V and J genes are TRBV7-8 and TRBJ1-3, with D maybe TRBD1 (5 bases). Trimming pared 7 bases from V and 7 bases from J, leaving 14 bases between. The germline V gene encodes CDR1 SGHVS and CDR2 FQNEAQ. This CDR3 comprises 13 residues. DNA for the CDR3: TGTGCCAGCACCTCCGGGGGAGGGAACACCATATATTTT. It is translated as CASTSGGGNTIYF.

This chain links TRBV6-5 with TRBJ1-1; TRBD1 agrees at 7 bases. Germline loops: CDR1 MNHEY, CDR2 SVGAGI. With V trimmed by 6 bases and J by 4 bases, 8 bases remained unmatched. This CDR3 is built from 14 residues. In nucleotides, the CDR3 is TGTGCCAGCAGCCCCCCAGGGGGACTCACTGAAGCTTTCTTT. Its protein is CASSPPGGLTEAFF.

V usage is TRBV6-5 and J usage is TRBJ1-1; 9 bases match TRBD1. This CDR3 has 15 residues. The J segment lost 4 bases and the V segment lost 4 bases, leaving 7 bases of the junction unmatched. Germline loops: CDR1 MNHEY, CDR2 SVGAGI. CDR3 nucleotide sequence: TGTGCCAGCAGTTTCTCCGGGACAGGGACCACTGAAGCTTTCTTT. Translation: CASSFSGTGTTEAFF.

This sequence joins TRBV28 and TRBJ1-5, with 7 bases identical to TRBD1. This CDR3 comprises 17 residues. Germline CDR1 MDHEN, CDR2 SYDVKM. With V trimmed by 6 bases and J by 3 bases, 14 bases remained unmatched. The CDR3 protein is CASRNSPRTGPNQPQHF. DNA of the CDR3: TGTGCCAGCAGAAACTCCCCCCGGACAGGCCCCAATCAGCCCCAGCATTTT. Full variable domain (rest looked up from reference TRBV28 and TRBJ1-5): DVKVTQSSRYLVKRTGEKVFLECVQDMDHENMFWYRQDPGLGLRLIYFSYDVKMKEKGDIPEGYSVSREKKERFSLILESASTNQTSMYLCASRNSPRTGPNQPQHFGDGTRLSIL.

This sequence joins TRBV5-4 and TRBJ2-2; TRBD1 matches at 7 bases. V lost 1 base to trimming and J lost 6 bases; unmatched junction nucleotides: 6. Germline CDR1 is SGHNT and CDR2 is YYREEE (reference sequence). This CDR3 has 15 residues. The CDR3 spells CASSLRQGEAGELFF. The CDR3 DNA reads TGTGCCAGCAGCTTGAGACAGGGAGAAGCCGGGGAGCTGTTTTTT.

The CDR3 nucleotides are TGTGCCAGTAGACAGGGCGACTATGGCTACACCTTC. Protein product: CASRQGDYGYTF. The chain carries TRBV27 and TRBJ1-2, with 7 nucleotides matching TRBD1. The CDR3 contains 12 residues. Germline CDR1 MNHEY, CDR2 SMNVEV (reference sequence). The V segment lost 9 bases and the J segment 3 bases; nucleotides outside the gene matches: 4.

There are a few counts of this clone. The rearrangement joins TRBV7-3 to TRBJ2-2, with no clear D. Trimming removed 5 bases at V and 5 bases at J, with 9 bases between. Germline V gene sequence: CDR1 SGHTA, CDR2 FQGTGA. This CDR3 is 13 amino acids long. CDR3 nucleotide sequence: TGTGCCAGCAGCACACAATTAACCGGGGAGCTGTTTTTT. The encoded protein is CASSTQLTGELFF.

The chain joins TRBV7-8 to TRBJ1-5, with a possible D match to TRBD1 (5 bases). Germline lookup yields CDR1 SGHVS and CDR2 FQNEAQ. This CDR3 is built from 14 residues. Trimming left V 4 bases short and J 4 bases short, with 11 bases between. CDR3 sequence: CASSWNGGNQPQHF. CDR3 DNA sequence: TGTGCCAGCAGCTGGAACGGGGGTAATCAGCCCCAGCATTTT. Complete variable domain (other parts from reference TRBV7-8 and TRBJ1-5): GAGVSQSPRYKVAKRGQDVALRCDPISGHVSLFWYQQALGQGPEFLTYFQNEAQLDKSGLPSDRFFAERPEGSVSTLKIQRTQQEDSAVYLCASSWNGGNQPQHFGDGTRLSIL.

The chain carries TRBV11-2 and TRBJ2-7; 11 nucleotides agree with TRBD2. Unmatched junction bases numbered 5, after V lost 4 bases and J lost 3 bases. This CDR3 has 15 amino acids. From germline, CDR1 is SGHAT and CDR2 FQNNGV. The CDR3 is CASSSRLAGNYEQYV. In nucleotides, the CDR3 is TGTGCCAGCAGCTCCCGACTAGCGGGGAACTACGAGCAGTACGTC.

The chain carries TRBV19 and TRBJ1-5; 8 nucleotides align to TRBD1. The CDR3 extends over 16 amino acids. After removal of 7 bases from V and 2 bases from J, the junction contained 10 bases not matched to a gene. The germline gives CDR1 LNHDA, CDR2 SQIVND (reference sequence). CDR3: CASTRTGSFGNQPQHF. CDR3 in DNA: TGTGCCAGTACTCGGACAGGGAGTTTCGGCAATCAGCCCCAGCATTTT. Combining the CDR3 with reference TRBV19 and TRBJ1-5 gives the whole variable domain DGGITQSPKYLFRKEGQNVTLSCEQNLNHDAMYWYRQDPGQGLRLIYYSQIVNDFQKGDIAEGYSVSREKKESFPLTVTSAQKNPTAFYLCASTRTGSFGNQPQHFGDGTRLSIL.

The chain recombines TRBV3-1 (or the pseudogene TRBV3-2) with TRBJ1-2; D is uncertain. CDR1 and CDR2 from the germline V gene are LGHDT and YNNKEL (reference sequence). The CDR3 has 14 amino acids. Trimming took off 3 bases at V and 2 bases at J, with 10 bases between the two ends. CDR3 amino acids: CASSHLRGNYGYTF. The CDR3 DNA sequence: TGTGCCAGCAGCCACTTGAGAGGGAACTATGGCTACACCTTC.

V gene TRBV7-9 combines with J gene TRBJ1-1; D gene unclear. CDR1 and CDR2 from the germline V gene are SEHNR and FQNEAQ (reference sequence). Trimming shortened V by 5 bases and J by 6 bases, and 7 bases separated the two germline ends. The CDR3 is made up of 11 amino acids. The CDR3 coding sequence is TGTGCCAGCAGCCGCAGTGCTGAAGCTTTCTTT. This sequence encodes CASSRSAEAFF.

This rearrangement joins TRBV29-1 to TRBJ1-2; D not resolved. The germline gives CDR1 SQVTM, CDR2 ANQGSEA. This CDR3 has 11 amino acids. Deletions cut 4 bases from V and 2 bases from J, with 5 bases between. The CDR3 DNA reads TGCAGCGTTGTGGAGAACTATGGCTACACCTTC. This codes for CSVVENYGYTF.

This chain links TRBV7-9 with TRBJ2-2; a weak D match, TRBD1 (6 bases). The germline V gene encodes CDR1 SEHNR and CDR2 FQNEAQ (reference sequence). There are 15 residues in the CDR3. V was pared by 3 bases and J by 3 bases, with 11 bases between. The CDR3 loop is CASSLGTPYTGELFF. The CDR3 DNA reads TGTGCCAGCAGCTTGGGGACACCTTACACCGGGGAGCTGTTTTTT.

This CDR3 is CASSEGDRLTTDTQYF. The CDR3 DNA follows: TGCGCCAGCAGTGAGGGGGACAGGCTGACCACAGATACGCAGTATTTT. This chain uses TRBV10-2 with TRBJ2-3; 8 positions match TRBD1. Trimming cost V 2 bases and J 2 bases; bases outside gene matches: 6. CDR1 is WSHSY, CDR2 SAAADI, per germline. The length of the CDR3 is 16 residues.

This rearrangement joins TRBV30 to TRBJ1-2, with 8 bases fitting TRBD1. The junction had 5 bases not matched to a gene; V was cut back by 4 bases and J by 4 bases. Germline CDR1 GTSNPN, CDR2 SVGIG (reference sequence). This CDR3 spans 13 amino acids. The CDR3 sequence: CAWNTGGSYGYTF. The CDR3 nucleotides are TGTGCCTGGAATACAGGGGGAAGCTATGGCTACACCTTC.

The genes are TRBV2 and TRBJ2-5; TRBD2 might be the D (5 bases). This CDR3 has 13 amino acids. In germline, CDR1 is SNHLY, CDR2 FYNNEI. The V end lost 7 bases, the J end lost 1 base, and 10 bases lay between the germline ends. CDR3 amino acids: CASMRDPQETQYF. The CDR3 nucleotides read TGTGCCAGCATGAGGGATCCCCAAGAGACCCAGTACTTC.